The clone carrying this T cell receptor (beta chain) has just a few counts. The antigen is undetermined. The source of the sample is a study of T-cell memory formation after mild COVID-19. The study, taken as a whole, reports: Nothing confirmed that second-wave clones peaking on day 37 were specific for SARS-CoV-2.

cDNA libraries for TCR alpha and TCR beta, carrying sample barcodes and UMIs, came from 5'RACE with constant-segment primers. TCRdb used MiXCR to reprocess the 5' RACE reads, holding one entry per CDR3 protein. The sample lists some 190,000 distinct CDR3 sequences, 16% seen once, with around 2% in the top ten. The germline gives CDR1 SGDLS, CDR2 YYNGEE. J lost 2 bases, V lost 4 bases, and 6 bases had no gene match. The CDR3 spans 15 residues. Sequenced: PBMCs or a T cell subset sorted from them (not recorded which). The clonotype was recovered from an adult woman who had mild COVID-19 (a few samples of this study predate the infection). Cell type and time point are not known. The chain uses TRBV9 and TRBJ1-1; 9 bases are shared with TRBD1. CDR3 sequence (DNA): TGTGCCAGCAGCTATCTGACAGGGGGAAACACTGAAGCTTTCTTT. Protein: CASSYLTGGNTEAFF. Filled out from reference TRBV9 and TRBJ1-1, the complete variable domain reads DSGVTQTPKHLITATGQRVTLRCSPRSGDLSVYWYQQSLDQGLQFLIQYYNGEERAKGNILERFSAQQFPDLHSELNLSSLELGDSALYFCASSYLTGGNTEAFFGQGTRLTVV.